The present TCR beta chain was sequenced within a study of metastatic and nonmetastatic thyroid tumors. About the research overall: Across peripheral blood and tumor or nodule tissue samples taken from malignant and benign thyroid patients, the repertoires were compared with one another.

Original processing methods: Clinicopathological groups of papillary thyroid cancer showed CDR3 differences that were used to build a distant-metastasis classifier. TCRdb used MiXCR to call clones anew from the PCR reads. The V and J calls were not made by the authors but by TCRdb's processing. The sample lists about 4,300 clones; roughly 30% were seen once. Thyroid surgery was preceded by no treatment in any patient. Germline V CDR1 and CDR2: SGHVS, FQNEAQ. Unmatched junction bases numbered 9, after V lost 1 base and J lost 4 bases. The CDR3 has 16 amino acids. The rearrangement uses TRBV7-8 and TRBJ1-2; the match to TRBD1 covers 7 bases. Sequenced input: adjacent normal tissue. The TCR comes from a female donor with papillary thyroid cancer or a benign thyroid nodule (not recorded which). Some clones in this sample may be carry-over from other donors' samples. The CDR3 nucleotides read TGTGCCAGCAGCTTAGATATACAGGGGTTGAGCTATGGCTACACCTTC. It encodes CASSLDIQGLSYGYTF.